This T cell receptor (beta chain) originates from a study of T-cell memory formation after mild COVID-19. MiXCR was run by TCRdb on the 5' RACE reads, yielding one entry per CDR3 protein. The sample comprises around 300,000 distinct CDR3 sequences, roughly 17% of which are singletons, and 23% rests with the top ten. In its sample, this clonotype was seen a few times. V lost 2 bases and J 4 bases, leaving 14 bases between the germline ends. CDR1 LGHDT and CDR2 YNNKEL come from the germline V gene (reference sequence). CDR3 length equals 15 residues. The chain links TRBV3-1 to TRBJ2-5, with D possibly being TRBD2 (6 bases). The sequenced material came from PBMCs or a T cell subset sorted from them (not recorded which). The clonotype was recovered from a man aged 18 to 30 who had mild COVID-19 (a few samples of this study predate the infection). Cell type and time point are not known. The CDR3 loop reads CASSQIGTHRETQYF. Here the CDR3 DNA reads TGTGCCAGCAGCCAAATTGGGACTCATCGAGAGACCCAGTACTTC.